The clone carrying this TCR beta chain was counted at least ten times. No antigen is known for it. Quantitative molecular-barcoded 5'-RACE generated the TCR beta libraries. TCRdb independently ran MiXCR on the 5' RACE reads; one entry per CDR3 protein. This sample yields roughly 90,000 distinct CDR3 sequences, of which roughly 9% are seen a single time; about 30% belongs to the top ten. This sample is drawn from a study of CD8 T cells in ankylosing spondylitis. General study findings and limits: Ankylosing spondylitis blood appeared to be characterized by a TCR beta motif of several highly homologous variants. From matched ankylosing spondylitis synovial fluid, disease-linked clones were reportedly recovered at significantly enriched levels. The disease-linked clones had a CD8+ phenotype and low blood frequencies. Certain motif variants had earlier been reported in reactive arthritis synovial fluid and blood.

The sequencing sample was made of blood, either unsorted or a sorted T cell fraction (not recorded which). The TCR comes from a male donor with ankylosing spondylitis.

The CDR3 region has the DNA TGTGCCAGCAGTTCCCCAGCAGGCGGCTACACCTTC. Protein product: CASSSPAGGYTF. The chain uses TRBV12-3 or TRBV12-4 and TRBJ1-2, with D hard to call. The CDR3 is 12 amino acids. V was trimmed by 4 bases and J by 8 bases, leaving 11 bases between them.